What follows is one T cell receptor (beta chain) and its context. The antigen remains undetermined. These data originate in a study of cytomegalovirus exposure and HLA in healthy donors. Study conclusions and caveats: Confirmation was obtained in vitro that a few CMV-associated chains are specific for CMV antigens. Analysis performed later showed TCR beta chains linked to HLA being more clonally expanded than equally common others. The authors reported that TCR beta sequences could predict HLA-A and HLA-B alleles. These predictions were accurate for most subjects in the first cohort.

In the PCR, 60 Vbeta and 13 Jbeta primers were used. Original processing methods: A follow-up analysis tallied tens of millions of unique TCR beta chains, roughly 11 million shared. Clones were sequenced by immunoSEQ multiplex PCR, and TCRdb holds only the in-frame ones, with some missing. V and J calls and clone size come straight from that table; D and trimming were deduced from the DNA. The sample has 150,000 to 250,000 clones, 65% to 85% seen once. This CDR3 spans 14 amino acids. Per germline, CDR1 MNHEY and CDR2 SMNVEV (reference sequence). The trim removed 0 bases at V and 5 bases at J, leaving 3 bases unmatched.

The receptor was derived from a boy younger than 10 in good health and CMV-seronegative. The V gene is TRBV27, the J gene TRBJ2-7; 8 nucleotides line up with TRBD1. Source material: PBMCs. The CDR3 here is CASSLSAGGDEQYF. CDR3 nucleotide sequence: TGTGCCAGCAGTTTATCGGCAGGGGGCGACGAGCAGTACTTC.